The 18 T cell receptor beta chains below all came from one sample that was sequenced in a study of blood T cell repertoires in COVID-19. Profiled with immunoSEQ multiplex PCR; TCRdb holds only in-frame clones, not every one. This table holds about 100,000 clones, roughly 85% found once. The sequenced sample consisted of peripheral blood. The receptor source for this set is a man between 65 and 85 years old with active or convalescent COVID-19.

A word on this clone: Germline and junction disagree at one end, which may indicate a read error. This chain joins TRBV4-1 and TRBJ2-6; 7 bases agree with TRBD2. Per germline, CDR1 MGHRA and CDR2 YSYEKL. The CDR3 is 14 amino acids. This CDR3 is CASSQEGGDNVLTF. CDR3 coding DNA: TGCGCCAGCAGCCAAGAGGGGGGGGACAACGTCCTGACTTTC.

The chain uses TRBV28 and TRBJ2-1; 7 bases align to TRBD2. CDR1 is MDHEN, CDR2 SYDVKM, per germline. V shed 2 bases and J 1 base; nucleotides not matched to a gene: 2. The CDR3 loop spans 15 amino acids. CDR3 amino acids: CASSLGAGSYNEQFF. CDR3 nucleotides: TGTGCCAGCAGTTTAGGAGCGGGGTCCTACAATGAGCAGTTCTTC.

The rearrangement uses TRBV24-1 and TRBJ1-2; 8 positions agree with TRBD1. Germline loops: CDR1 KGHDR, CDR2 SFDVKD. This CDR3 region has 14 residues. With 5 bases clipped from V and 2 bases from J, the junction kept 3 bases outside the gene matches. This CDR3 reads CATSAGTGNYGYTF. The CDR3 nucleotides read TGTGCCACCAGTGCCGGGACAGGAAACTATGGCTACACCTTC.

The J gene is TRBJ2-7, the V gene TRBV20-1; TRBD1 matches 10 bases. Unmatched junction bases numbered 5, after V lost 3 bases and J lost 0 bases. The CDR3 is 15 amino acids. Germline CDR1 DFQATT, CDR2 SNEGSKA (reference sequence). In nucleotides, the CDR3 is TGCAGTGCTAGTTGGGACAGGGGCTCCTCCTACGAGCAGTACTTC. Its protein product is CSASWDRGSSYEQYF.

In its sample, this clone was seen once. The rearrangement links TRBV24-1 to TRBJ2-6; 7 bases match TRBD1. V trimming: 4 bases; J trimming: 0 bases; junction bases outside the gene matches: 5. In germline, CDR1 is KGHDR, CDR2 SFDVKD. The CDR3 totals 17 residues. CDR3 amino acids: CATSDRTGLSGANVLTF. Here the CDR3 DNA reads TGTGCCACCAGTGACCGGACAGGCCTCTCTGGGGCCAACGTCCTGACTTTC.

This clone was seen once. The CDR3 here is CATSRDYTGGAYQPQHF. As DNA, the CDR3 is TGTGCCACCAGCAGAGATTATACGGGGGGCGCATATCAGCCCCAGCATTTT. This rearrangement joins TRBV15 to TRBJ1-5; D is perhaps TRBD1 (6 bases). The V gene lost 0 bases and the J gene lost 5 bases, with 17 bases spanning the gap. CDR1 and CDR2 from the germline V gene are LNHNV and YYDKDF (reference sequence). The CDR3 covers 17 residues.

As to this clone: This same CDR3 is encoded by further DNA sequences in the sample. The chain carries TRBV7-9 and TRBJ1-1; tentatively, D is TRBD1 (6 bases). From germline, CDR1 is SEHNR and CDR2 FQNEAQ (reference sequence). V shed 2 bases and J shed 1 base, with 8 bases lying between them. This CDR3 contains 14 residues. The CDR3 loop is CASSLQGTNTEAFF. CDR3 DNA: TGTGCCAGCAGCTTACAGGGGACGAACACTGAAGCTTTCTTT.

The gene calls are TRBV2 and TRBJ1-3; no reliable D call. The CDR3 has 14 amino acids. V was pared by 4 bases and J by 4 bases, with 11 bases between. Looked up from germline, CDR1 is SNHLY and CDR2 is FYNNEI. The DNA for the CDR3 is TGTGCCAGCAGTGGTGGGAGATCCGGAAACACCATATATTTT. It encodes CASSGGRSGNTIYF.

V usage is TRBV9 and J usage is TRBJ1-5; D may be TRBD1 (6 bases). The CDR3 totals 14 residues. V lost 4 bases, J lost 4 bases, and 12 bases lay in between. CDR1 and CDR2 from the germline V gene are SGDLS and YYNGEE. CDR3 amino acids: CASSPYGQNQPQHF. The CDR3, as DNA: TGTGCCAGCAGCCCATACGGACAGAATCAGCCCCAGCATTTT.

This chain joins TRBV24-1 and TRBJ1-5, with 8 bases identical to TRBD1. Germline values: CDR1 KGHDR, CDR2 SFDVKD. V was clipped by 5 bases and J by 4 bases; unmatched bases: 3. This CDR3 has 14 residues. The CDR3 DNA is TGTGCCACCAGTGCGGGACAGGCTAATCAGCCCCAGCATTTT. Its protein is CATSAGQANQPQHF.

This clone was seen repeatedly, ten times or more. The J gene is TRBJ1-2, the V gene TRBV4-1, with D hard to call. The CDR3 sequence is 15 residues long. V shed 0 bases and J shed 4 bases, with 12 bases lying between them. Per germline, CDR1 MGHRA and CDR2 YSYEKL. CDR3 DNA sequence: TGCGCCAGCAGCCAAGAGTGGGCAGCGGCCTATGGCTACACCTTC. Protein product: CASSQEWAAAYGYTF.

The chain joins TRBV30 to TRBJ2-3; a possible D gene is TRBD1 (5 bases). Trimming stripped 4 bases from V and 2 bases from J, with 10 bases between. CDR1 GTSNPN and CDR2 SVGIG come from the germline V gene (reference sequence). The CDR3 loop spans 13 amino acids. CDR3 bases: TGTGCCTGGATTGGGGCTACCACAGATACGCAGTATTTT. Translating it yields CAWIGATTDTQYF.

Only a few counts were recorded for this clone. V gene TRBV7-6 combines with J gene TRBJ1-1; TRBD1 might be the D (5 bases). The germline V gene has CDR1 SGHVS and CDR2 FNYEAQ. CDR3 size: 14 residues. The V end was cut by 1 base, the J end by 3 bases, with 9 bases between. CDR3 sequence (DNA): TGTGCCAGCAGCTTAGGGGGGGAGGACACTGAAGCTTTCTTT. It translates to CASSLGGEDTEAFF.

This clone has only a few counts. J is TRBJ2-7 and V is TRBV15, with D possibly being TRBD2 (6 bases). V lost 1 base to trimming and J lost 5 bases, with 18 bases between them. Germline assignment: CDR1 LNHNV and CDR2 YYDKDF (reference sequence). This CDR3 comprises 16 residues. CDR3 in DNA: TGTGCCACCAGCAGAGGCCATTTAGGGGACTGGGACGAGCAGTACTTC. Its protein is CATSRGHLGDWDEQYF.

This clone was counted a single time. The J gene is TRBJ2-7, the V gene TRBV25-1; D is uncertain. The V end was cut by 2 bases, the J end by 2 bases, with 7 bases between. This CDR3 is built from 13 residues. The germline V gene encodes CDR1 MGHDK and CDR2 SYGVNS. In DNA, the CDR3 is TGTGCCAGCAGTGAAGTGAGGCCCTACGAGCAGTACTTC. This sequence encodes CASSEVRPYEQYF.

V is TRBV19 and J is TRBJ2-7; possible D gene TRBD2, 5 bases. The CDR3 runs to 16 residues. Germline CDR1 LNHDA, CDR2 SQIVND (reference sequence). Trimming removed 10 bases from V and 6 bases from J, with 28 bases in between. CDR3 sequence (DNA): TGTGCCACGGAGGCCTACTGGTGGCGGGTCGTGGTCGAGCAGTACTTC. Its translation: CATEAYWWRVVVEQYF.

The V call is TRBV10-3, the J call TRBJ1-6; 7 bases are a match to TRBD1. Unmatched junction bases numbered 6, after V lost 4 bases and J lost 6 bases. The CDR3 sequence is 15 residues long. Germline assignment: CDR1 ENHRY and CDR2 SYGVKD. The CDR3 sequence is CAISADRAPNSPLHF. The CDR3 DNA follows: TGTGCCATCAGTGCAGACAGGGCGCCTAATTCACCCCTCCACTTT.

The chain links TRBV2 to TRBJ2-3; tentative D call: TRBD2 (6 bases). CDR1 and CDR2 (germline): SNHLY, FYNNEI. V lost 3 bases to trimming and J lost 0 bases, with 10 bases between them. The length of the CDR3 is 15 residues. As DNA, the CDR3 is TGTGCCAGCAGTGATGAAGCGGGTAGCACAGATACGCAGTATTTT. Protein product: CASSDEAGSTDTQYF.